Presented here are 14 T cell receptor beta chains from one specimen sequenced in a study of blood T cell repertoires in COVID-19. Data came from immunoSEQ multiplex PCR; TCRdb stores just in-frame clones and leaves some out. The data hold around 300,000 clones, with 85% to 90% observed a single time. Sequenced material: peripheral blood. The receptors here all came from a woman in her twenties or thirties with COVID-19, enrolled during active disease.

The chain uses TRBV21-1 and TRBJ1-3. TRBV21-1 is labeled a pseudogene. CDR3 length equals 16 residues. CDR3 DNA: TGTGCCAGCAGCAAAGGAGCTGATTACTCTGGAAACACCATATATTTT. As protein: CASSKGADYSGNTIYF.

This chain links TRBV20-1 with TRBJ2-5; the match to TRBD2 covers 12 bases. The germline V gene has CDR1 DFQATT and CDR2 SNEGSKA (reference sequence). This CDR3 comprises 16 residues. V gave up 3 bases and J gave up 2 bases; unmatched junction bases: 7. CDR3 sequence (DNA): TGCAGTGCTAGTAGTGCTAGCGGGAGGGATCAAGAGACCCAGTACTTC. Translating gives CSASSASGRDQETQYF.

The CDR3 sequence is CASSQIAGGQTDTQYF. CDR3 nucleotides: TGTGCCAGCAGCCAGATAGCGGGAGGGCAGACAGATACGCAGTATTTT. The V and J genes are TRBV7-6 and TRBJ2-3; 11 bases agree with TRBD2. The length of the CDR3 is 16 residues. Germline V lookup: CDR1 SGHVS, CDR2 FNYEAQ. Trimming cost V 5 bases and J 3 bases; bases outside gene matches: 7.

The rearrangement links TRBV5-1 to TRBJ1-6; no clear D gene. Germline V gene lookup returns CDR1 SGHRS and CDR2 YFSETQ. The CDR3 runs to 15 residues. V lost 0 bases and J 2 bases, leaving 6 bases between the germline ends. The CDR3 nucleotides read TGCGCCAGCAGCTTGGACGGTGCCTATAATTCACCCCTCCACTTT. It is translated as CASSLDGAYNSPLHF. Variable domain in full (rest from reference TRBV5-1 and TRBJ1-6): KAGVTQTPRYLIKTRGQQVTLSCSPISGHRSVSWYQQTPGQGLQFLFEYFSETQRNKGNFPGRFSGRQFSNSRSEMNVSTLELGDSALYLCASSLDGAYNSPLHFGNGTRLTVT.

In this sample, this clone turned up once. This chain links TRBV7-9 with TRBJ2-2; tentative D call: TRBD1 (5 bases). The germline V gene has CDR1 SEHNR and CDR2 FQNEAQ (reference sequence). V was pared by 5 bases and J by 1 base, with 8 bases between. This CDR3 is 14 amino acids long. For the CDR3, the DNA is TGTGCCAGCAGCCGAGGACAGAACACCGGGGAGCTGTTTTTT. It is translated as CASSRGQNTGELFF.

V and J are TRBV6-5 and TRBJ1-4; D unresolved. The length of the CDR3 is 14 residues. Trimming cost V 6 bases and J 2 bases, with 10 bases left between them. The germline CDR1 and CDR2 sequences are MNHEY and SVGAGI. This CDR3 reads CASRERSTNEKLFF. The CDR3 region has the DNA TGTGCCAGCAGGGAGAGGTCGACTAATGAAAAACTGTTTTTT.

The V and J genes are TRBV2 and TRBJ2-7; tentative D call: TRBD2 (6 bases). CDR3 length: 14 amino acids. V lost 4 bases, J lost 4 bases, and 14 bases lay in between. Germline V lookup: CDR1 SNHLY, CDR2 FYNNEI. The CDR3 spells CASSVPGEMYEQYF. The CDR3 nucleotides read TGTGCCAGCAGTGTCCCGGGAGAAATGTACGAGCAGTACTTC. The whole variable domain, remainder taken from reference TRBV2 and TRBJ2-7, is EPEVTQTPSHQVTQMGQEVILRCVPISNHLYFYWYRQILGQKVEFLVSFYNNEISEKSEIFDDQFSVERPDGSNFTLKIRSTKLEDSAMYFCASSVPGEMYEQYFGPGTRLTVT.

The rearrangement joins TRBV6-6 to TRBJ2-5; a weak D match, TRBD2 (6 bases). The CDR3 length is 15 residues. The germline V gene has CDR1 MNHNY and CDR2 SVGAGI (reference sequence). V lost 4 bases to trimming and J lost 4 bases, with 16 bases between them. The CDR3 reads CASSWDEGGIETQYF. As DNA, the CDR3 is TGTGCCAGCAGTTGGGATGAGGGAGGAATAGAGACCCAGTACTTC.

The chain recombines TRBV27 with TRBJ2-2; 10 bases map to TRBD2. CDR3 size: 16 residues. Losses at the gene ends were 3 bases for V and 7 bases for J; bases not matched to a gene: 8. Looked up from germline, CDR1 is MNHEY and CDR2 is SMNVEV (reference sequence). The DNA of the CDR3 is TGTGCCAGCAGTTTCGAGGGGACTAGCGAGCACGGGGAGCTGTTTTTT. Its translation: CASSFEGTSEHGELFF.

J is TRBJ2-2 and V is TRBV15; 8 bases fit TRBD1. Germline CDR1 is LNHNV and CDR2 is YYDKDF (reference sequence). The CDR3 has 15 residues. Unmatched junction bases numbered 3, after V lost 0 bases and J lost 6 bases. CDR3 amino acids: CATSRDRGLAGELFF. Here the CDR3 DNA reads TGTGCCACCAGCAGAGACAGGGGGCTCGCCGGGGAGCTGTTTTTT.

The J gene is TRBJ2-3, the V gene TRBV20-1; D uncertain. This CDR3 region has 11 residues. Germline V gene sequence: CDR1 DFQATT, CDR2 SNEGSKA (reference sequence). V dropped 7 bases and J dropped 0 bases, with 5 bases sitting between them. CDR3 nucleotides: TGCAGTGGACTCAGCACAGATACGCAGTATTTT. Protein sequence: CSGLSTDTQYF.

The rearrangement joins TRBV6-6 to TRBJ2-5; D gene ambiguous. V was trimmed by 0 bases and J by 2 bases, leaving 4 bases between them. CDR1 is MNHNY, CDR2 SVGAGI, per germline (reference sequence). CDR3 length equals 13 residues. The CDR3 here is CASSYSSQETQYF. The CDR3 DNA reads TGTGCCAGCAGTTACTCGAGTCAAGAGACCCAGTACTTC.

This chain uses TRBV18 with TRBJ1-5, with D possibly TRBD1 on 5 matching bases. The germline V gene encodes CDR1 KGHSH and CDR2 LQKENI. V gave up 5 bases and J gave up 0 bases, with 8 bases separating them. This CDR3 comprises 14 residues. CDR3 in DNA: TGTGCCAGCTCAACCAGGGATAGCAATCAGCCCCAGCATTTT. This gives the protein CASSTRDSNQPQHF.

The chain combines TRBV19 with TRBJ1-2; 8 bases are a match to TRBD1. The trim removed 6 bases at V and 4 bases at J, leaving 7 bases unmatched. Per germline, CDR1 LNHDA and CDR2 SQIVND (reference sequence). The CDR3 runs 14 residues. The CDR3 DNA reads TGTGCCAGTAGCTTGGACAGGGAGGGCTATGGCTACACCTTC. This gives the protein CASSLDREGYGYTF. Full variable domain (outside the CDR3, taken from reference TRBV19 and TRBJ1-2): DGGITQSPKYLFRKEGQNVTLSCEQNLNHDAMYWYRQDPGQGLRLIYYSQIVNDFQKGDIAEGYSVSREKKESFPLTVTSAQKNPTAFYLCASSLDREGYGYTFGSGTRLTVV.